A selection of T cell receptor beta chains follows, all from one sample in a study of post-analysis software for immune sequencing data. TCRdb called the PCR reads again in MiXCR, with one record for every CDR3 protein. The table lists roughly 200,000 distinct CDR3 sequences, approximately 30% of them singletons. Sequenced material: blood. The source of these receptors is a girl under 18 with multiple sclerosis. The CDR3 runs from the conserved cysteine through the conserved F or W. Fields, in order: D gene, J gene, clone size, V gene, CDR3 DNA, CDR3 protein. The D gene is left open where the match is weak. Only part of the rows carry a size: once, few, many, or a class if the clone is expanded.

-	TRBJ2-1	few	TRBV5-6	TGTGCCAGCAGCTTGGGTCCAGGGGTCAATTACAATGAGCAGTTCTTC	CASSLGPGVNYNEQFF
TRBD1	TRBJ1-1	-	TRBV28	TGTGCCAGCAGTTTTACTCGGCAGGGGGTCTCTGAAGCTTTCTTT	CASSFTRQGVSEAFF
-	TRBJ1-1	-	TRBV12-5	TGTGCTAGTGGTTTGGTTGCGGTTCTAGGTCCCGGCTTGAGCACTGAAGCTTTCTTT	CASGLVAVLGPGLSTEAFF
TRBD1	TRBJ2-1	many	TRBV27	TGTGCCAGCAGTTCCCCCCTGGACAGGGGGCATCGGGTTGGGCAGTTCTTC	CASSSPLDRGHRVGQFF
TRBD1	TRBJ2-7	many	TRBV28	TGTGCCAGCAGCCCATCAGGGACAGGGGCCTCTGCCGAGCAGTACTTC	CASSPSGTGASAEQYF
TRBD2	TRBJ2-1	-	TRBV5-1	TGCGCCAGCAGCTTGGGACTAGCGGGGGGCCTCGCGCAGTTCTTC	CASSLGLAGGLAQFF
TRBD2	TRBJ2-1	-	TRBV5-6	TGTGCCAGCAGCTTACCAGCGGGAGCAACTGAGCAGTTCTTC	CASSLPAGATEQFF
TRBD2	TRBJ2-7	many	TRBV20-1	TGCAGTGCAAACATACTAGCGGGAGCCAACGAGCAGTACTTC	CSANILAGANEQYF
-	TRBJ2-2	few	TRBV5-1	TGCGCCAGCAGCTTCCGACTTGGGACCGGGGAGCTGTTTTTT	CASSFRLGTGELFF
-	TRBJ2-1	many	TRBV15	TGTGCCACCAGCAGAGATGGGGGAAGGATCAATGAGCAGTTCTTC	CATSRDGGRINEQFF
-	TRBJ1-1	few	TRBV28	TGTGCCAGCAGCTTTCCAAGGGGGGTCGGCAGGAACACTGAAGCTTTCTTT	CASSFPRGVGRNTEAFF
TRBD2	TRBJ2-1	-	TRBV7-6	TGTGCCAGCAGCTCCAAGGGACTAGCGATCCATGAGCAGTTCTTC	CASSSKGLAIHEQFF
TRBD1	TRBJ2-1	many	TRBV12-3/TRBV12-4	TGTGCCAGCAGTCCCGGGACAGGGTACAATGAGCAGTTCTTC	CASSPGTGYNEQFF
TRBD1	TRBJ2-3	-	TRBV5-1	TGCGCCAGCAGCTGGCAGGACAGGGGCACAGATACGCAGTATTTT	CASSWQDRGTDTQYF
TRBD1	TRBJ2-7	-	TRBV6-1	TGTGCCAGCAGTAAGGACAGGGTCTCCTACGAGCAGTACTTC	CASSKDRVSYEQYF
-	TRBJ2-6	-	TRBV20-1	TGCAGTGCCGAACATGAGATCGGGGCCAACGTCCTGACTTTC	CSAEHEIGANVLTF
-	TRBJ1-1	-	TRBV20-1	TGCAGTGCTAGTTATGTTTCTGGATTCGGTGAAGCTTTCTTT	CSASYVSGFGEAFF
-	TRBJ2-1	-	TRBV5-1	TGCGCCAGCAGCTTGGCCAGTAGGGCCTACAATGAGCAGTTCTTC	CASSLASRAYNEQFF
-	TRBJ1-2	many	TRBV27	TGTGCCAGCGCTGGGTCGCTGGGGCCAAAAGCTAACTATGGCTACACCTTC	CASAGSLGPKANYGYTF
TRBD2	TRBJ2-5	many	TRBV12-3/TRBV12-4	TGTGCCAGCAGTCCTGGGACTAGCGGGGGGGCCTTCGAGACCCAGTACTTC	CASSPGTSGGAFETQYF
-	TRBJ2-1	many	TRBV7-2	TGTGCCAGCAGCATTAGCGGAGGGGGGGGGTACAATGAGCAGTTCTTC	CASSISGGGGYNEQFF
TRBD2	TRBJ2-1	many	TRBV28	TGTGCCAGCAGTGGCGGGAGACCCGACTCCTACAATGAGCAGTTCTTC	CASSGGRPDSYNEQFF
-	TRBJ1-4	many	TRBV12-3/TRBV12-4	TGTGCCAGCAGTTTACGGGATAATGAAAAACTGTTTTTT	CASSLRDNEKLFF
-	TRBJ2-2	-	TRBV28	TGTGCCAGCAGTTTATGGCCCAATACCGGGGAGCTGTTTTTT	CASSLWPNTGELFF
TRBD1	TRBJ1-3	few	TRBV9	TGTGCCAGCGGCGTAGCCCTGACAGGGATCGGAAACACCATATATTTT	CASGVALTGIGNTIYF
-	TRBJ2-5	many	TRBV30	TGTGCCTGGAGTGTCCGTAAAGAGACCCAGTACTTC	CAWSVRKETQYF
-	TRBJ1-2	few	TRBV12-3/TRBV12-4	TGTGCCAGCAGTTTCCGGGTGGCTGGCTACACCTTC	CASSFRVAGYTF
TRBD1	TRBJ1-4	-	TRBV7-9	TGTGCCAGCAGCCCACACCAGGGGGGATTCGAGGAAAAACTGTTTTTT	CASSPHQGGFEEKLFF
-	TRBJ1-2	-	TRBV6-5	TGTGCCAGCAGATACGGAACGCCGGGGCCTCCCGGGGCAAACTATGGCCACACCTTC	CASRYGTPGPPGANYGHTF
-	TRBJ2-5	many	TRBV18	TGTGCCAGCTCACCGCGAGGTACGGAGACCCAGTACTTC	CASSPRGTETQYF
-	TRBJ1-2	many	TRBV20-1	TGCAGTGCTAGAGATCCGTCAGGAGGGGGTGGCTACACCTTC	CSARDPSGGGGYTF
-	TRBJ2-6	-	TRBV12-5	TGTGCTAGTGGTTTGGAACAGGGCTACCTCTCTGGGGCCAACGTCCTGACTTTC	CASGLEQGYLSGANVLTF
-	TRBJ1-2	many	TRBV5-1	TGCGCCAGCAGCTTCGGGGTCTATGGCTACACCTTC	CASSFGVYGYTF
-	TRBJ1-5	few	TRBV20-1	TGCAGTGCTAGCCCCCAGCCCAATCAGCCCCAGCATTTT	CSASPQPNQPQHF
-	TRBJ2-3	many	TRBV7-9	TGTGCCAGCAGCTTAAAGGGGTTGGCAGATACGCAGTATTTT	CASSLKGLADTQYF
-	TRBJ2-1	many	TRBV20-1	TGCAGTGCTAGAGATAATGAGCAGTTCTTC	CSARDNEQFF
TRBD1	TRBJ1-2	many	TRBV29-1	TGCAGCGTCGAGACAGGGCTCTATGGCTACACCTTC	CSVETGLYGYTF